Below, 3 T cell receptor beta chains from the same sample are listed, as sequenced in a study of T cell responses to AZD1222 COVID-19 vaccine (dated by TCRdb to 2020 to 2023). To prepare the library, the immunoSEQ multiplex PCR assay was applied. Not all clones reach the TCRdb copy of this immuneACCESS table, which keeps in-frame sequences only. Checked studies attribute under half of the gap to unresolved V genes and leave the rest unexplained. The sample table shows about 180,000 clones, and 90% to 95% are seen once. Of the sample, 1% is held by the ten largest clones. Per the publication, the time point label means: about 28 days (+/-7) after the second vaccine dose. Explained via the paper, the treatment or condition label denotes: meningococcal conjugate vaccine given as trial control. Sequenced material: peripheral blood, taken 28 days after the second dose of the MenACWY control vaccine. These receptor sequences come from an adult who received the MenACWY meningococcal vaccine as a control.

The chain joins TRBV7-2 to TRBJ2-3; D perhaps matches TRBD2 (6 bases). The germline V gene has CDR1 SGHTA and CDR2 FQGNSA. Trimming pared 0 bases from V and 0 bases from J, leaving 13 bases between. The CDR3 loop spans 17 amino acids. CDR3 in DNA: TGTGCCAGCAGCTTAGCGGGGGGTTCCCTTAGCACAGATACGCAGTATTTT. As protein: CASSLAGGSLSTDTQYF.

This chain uses TRBV7-2 with TRBJ2-2, with 9 nucleotides matching TRBD1. Germline V lookup: CDR1 SGHTA, CDR2 FQGNSA. CDR3 length: 19 amino acids. The J segment lost 4 bases and the V segment lost 2 bases, leaving 14 bases of the junction unmatched. CDR3 amino acids: CASSLSGTGTGIRTGELFF. DNA for the CDR3: TGTGCCAGCAGCTTAAGTGGGACCGGGACAGGGATTCGCACCGGGGAGCTGTTTTTT. Looking up the rest from reference TRBV7-2 and TRBJ2-2 gives the full variable domain: GAGVSQSPSNKVTEKGKDVELRCDPISGHTALYWYRQSLGQGLEFLIYFQGNSAPDKSGLPSDRFSAERTGGSVSTLTIQRTQQEDSAVYLCASSLSGTGTGIRTGELFFGEGSRLTVL.

This clone showed up just once. CDR3 coding DNA: TGCAGCGTTGGGACAGGGCACACCTATGGCTACACCTTC. It encodes CSVGTGHTYGYTF. The rearrangement links TRBV29-1 to TRBJ1-2; 8 positions agree with TRBD1. This CDR3 region has 13 residues. Losses at the gene ends were 4 bases for V and 4 bases for J; bases not matched to a gene: 5. Germline lookup yields CDR1 SQVTM and CDR2 ANQGSEA.